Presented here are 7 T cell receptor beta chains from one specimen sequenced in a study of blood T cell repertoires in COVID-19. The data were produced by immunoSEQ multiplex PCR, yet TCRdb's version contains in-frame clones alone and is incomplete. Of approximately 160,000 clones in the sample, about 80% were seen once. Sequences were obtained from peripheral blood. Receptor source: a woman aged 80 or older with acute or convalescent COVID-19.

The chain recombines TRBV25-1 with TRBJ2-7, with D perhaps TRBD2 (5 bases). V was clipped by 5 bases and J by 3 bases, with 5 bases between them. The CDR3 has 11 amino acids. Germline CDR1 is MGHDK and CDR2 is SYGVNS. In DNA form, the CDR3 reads TGTGCCAGCAGTCGGGGCTACGAGCAGTACTTC. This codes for CASSRGYEQYF.

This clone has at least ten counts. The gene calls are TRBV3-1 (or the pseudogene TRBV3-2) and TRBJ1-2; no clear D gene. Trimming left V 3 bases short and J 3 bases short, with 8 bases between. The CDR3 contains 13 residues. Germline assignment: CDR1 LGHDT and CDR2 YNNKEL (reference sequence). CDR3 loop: CASSQLADYGYTF. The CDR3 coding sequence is TGTGCCAGCAGCCAGTTGGCAGACTATGGCTACACCTTC.

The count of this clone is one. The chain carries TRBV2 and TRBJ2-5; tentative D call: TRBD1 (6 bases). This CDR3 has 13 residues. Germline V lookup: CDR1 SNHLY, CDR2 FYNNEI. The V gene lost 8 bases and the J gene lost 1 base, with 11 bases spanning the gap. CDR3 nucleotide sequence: TGTGCCAGCCTCCGGGACATCCAAGAGACCCAGTACTTC. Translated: CASLRDIQETQYF.

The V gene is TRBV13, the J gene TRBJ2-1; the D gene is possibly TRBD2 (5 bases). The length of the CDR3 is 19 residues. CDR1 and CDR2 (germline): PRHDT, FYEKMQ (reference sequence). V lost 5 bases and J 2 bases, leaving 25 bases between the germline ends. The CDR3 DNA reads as TGTGCCAGCAGCCCCGGGGTAGCGAGCATCGGTCGCGCCTACAATGAGCAGTTCTTC. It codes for CASSPGVASIGRAYNEQFF.

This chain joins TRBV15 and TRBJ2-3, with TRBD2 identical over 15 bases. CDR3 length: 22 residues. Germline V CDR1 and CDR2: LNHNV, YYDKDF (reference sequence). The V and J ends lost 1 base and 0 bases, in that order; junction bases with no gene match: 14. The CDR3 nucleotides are TGTGCCACCAGCAGAGGGTACGGGACTAGCGGGGGGCCTGGGAGGAGCACAGATACGCAGTATTTT. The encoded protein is CATSRGYGTSGGPGRSTDTQYF.

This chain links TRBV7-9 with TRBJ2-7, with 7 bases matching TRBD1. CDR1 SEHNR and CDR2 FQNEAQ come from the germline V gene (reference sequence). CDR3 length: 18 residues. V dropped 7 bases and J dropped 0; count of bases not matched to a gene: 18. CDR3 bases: TGTGCCAGCAACGTTTCAAAGCAACAGGGGCGTAGCTCCTACGAGCAGTACTTC. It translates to CASNVSKQQGRSSYEQYF.

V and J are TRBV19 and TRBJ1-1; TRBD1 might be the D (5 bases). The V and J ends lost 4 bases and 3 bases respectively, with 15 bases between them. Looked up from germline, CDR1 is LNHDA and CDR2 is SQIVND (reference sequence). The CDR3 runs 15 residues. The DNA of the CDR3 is TGTGCCAGTAGTAGCCCAGGGTACCGGGACACTGAAGCTTTCTTT. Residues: CASSSPGYRDTEAFF. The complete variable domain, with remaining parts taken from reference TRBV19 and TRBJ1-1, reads DGGITQSPKYLFRKEGQNVTLSCEQNLNHDAMYWYRQDPGQGLRLIYYSQIVNDFQKGDIAEGYSVSREKKESFPLTVTSAQKNPTAFYLCASSSPGYRDTEAFFGQGTRLTVV.